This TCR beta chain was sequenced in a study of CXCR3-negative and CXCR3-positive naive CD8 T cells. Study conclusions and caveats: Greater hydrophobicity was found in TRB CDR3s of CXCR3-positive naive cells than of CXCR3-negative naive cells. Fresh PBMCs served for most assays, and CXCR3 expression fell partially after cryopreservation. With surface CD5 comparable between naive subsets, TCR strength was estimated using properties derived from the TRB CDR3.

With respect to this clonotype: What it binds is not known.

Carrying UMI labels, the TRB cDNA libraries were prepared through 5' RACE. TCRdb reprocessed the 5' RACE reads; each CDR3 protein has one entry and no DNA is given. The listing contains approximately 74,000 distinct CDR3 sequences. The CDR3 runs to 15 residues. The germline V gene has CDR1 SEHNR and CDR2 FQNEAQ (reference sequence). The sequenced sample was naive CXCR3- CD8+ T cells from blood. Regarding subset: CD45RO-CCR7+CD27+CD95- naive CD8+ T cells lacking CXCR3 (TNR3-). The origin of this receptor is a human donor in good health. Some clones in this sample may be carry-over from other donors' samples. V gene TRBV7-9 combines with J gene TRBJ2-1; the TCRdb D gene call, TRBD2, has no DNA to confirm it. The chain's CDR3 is CASSLCEQGLCEQFF.